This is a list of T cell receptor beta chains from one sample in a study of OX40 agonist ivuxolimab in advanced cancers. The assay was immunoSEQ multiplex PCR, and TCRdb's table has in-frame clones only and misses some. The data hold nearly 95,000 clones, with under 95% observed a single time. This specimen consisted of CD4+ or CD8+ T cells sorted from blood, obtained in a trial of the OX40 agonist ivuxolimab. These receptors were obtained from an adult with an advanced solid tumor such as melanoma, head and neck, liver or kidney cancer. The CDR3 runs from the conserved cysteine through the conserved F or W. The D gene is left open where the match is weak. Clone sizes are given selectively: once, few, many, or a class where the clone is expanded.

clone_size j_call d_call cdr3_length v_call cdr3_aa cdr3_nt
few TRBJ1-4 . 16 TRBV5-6 CASSLEGDGRNEKLFF TGTGCCAGCAGCTTGGAGGGGGATGGTCGGAATGAAAAACTGTTTTTT
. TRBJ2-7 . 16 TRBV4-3 CASSRNTGTSPYEQYF TGCGCCAGCAGCCGAAACACTGGGACATCCCCCTACGAGCAGTACTTC
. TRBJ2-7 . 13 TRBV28 CASSLENSYEQYF TGTGCCAGCAGTTTAGAGAACTCCTACGAGCAGTACTTC
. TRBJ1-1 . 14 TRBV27 CASSYRGGNTEAFF TGTGCCAGCAGTTATCGGGGAGGGAACACTGAAGCTTTCTTT
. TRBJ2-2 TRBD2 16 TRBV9 CASSAIPRELTGELFF TGTGCCAGCAGCGCCATTCCGCGGGAGCTCACCGGGGAGCTGTTTTTT
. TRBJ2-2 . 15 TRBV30 CAWSPGNTNTGELFF TGTGCCTGGAGTCCGGGGAATACAAACACCGGGGAGCTGTTTTTT
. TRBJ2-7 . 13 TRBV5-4 CASSLMGAYEQYF TGTGCCAGCAGCTTAATGGGAGCCTACGAGCAGTACTTC
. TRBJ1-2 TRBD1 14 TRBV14 CASSRGTAGTGYTF TGTGCCAGCTCGCGAGGGACAGCGGGGACTGGCTACACCTTC
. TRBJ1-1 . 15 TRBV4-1 CASSQVTGADTEAFF TGCGCCAGCAGCCAAGTGACCGGGGCGGACACTGAAGCTTTCTTT
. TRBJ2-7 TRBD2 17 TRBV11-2 CASSYRTSGRAVDEQYF TGTGCCAGCAGCTACAGGACTAGCGGGAGGGCCGTCGACGAGCAGTACTTC
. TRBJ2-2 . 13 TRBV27 CASSLSGTGELFF TGTGCCAGCAGTTTATCGGGCACCGGGGAGCTGTTTTTT
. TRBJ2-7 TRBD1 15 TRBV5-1 CASSLETGFSYEQYF TGCGCCAGCAGCTTGGAGACAGGGTTCTCCTACGAGCAGTACTTC
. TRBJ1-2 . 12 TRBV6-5 CASSHKSYGYTF TGTGCCAGCAGTCACAAAAGCTATGGCTACACCTTC
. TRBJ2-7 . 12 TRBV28 CASSSDSYEQYF TGTGCCAGCAGCTCCGACAGCTACGAGCAGTACTTC
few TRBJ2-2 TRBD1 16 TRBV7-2 CASRSITGGRTGELFF TGTGCCAGCAGGTCAATCACAGGGGGCCGCACCGGGGAGCTGTTTTTT
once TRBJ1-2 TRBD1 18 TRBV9 CASSPRRQGPTSNYGYTF TGTGCCAGCAGCCCTCGAAGACAGGGCCCAACATCTAACTATGGCTACACCTTC
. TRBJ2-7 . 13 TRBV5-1 CASSLDASYEQYF TGCGCCAGCAGCTTGGATGCTAGCTACGAGCAGTACTTC
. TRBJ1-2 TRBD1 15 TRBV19 CASSSSWDSNYGYTF TGTGCCAGTAGTTCATCTTGGGACAGTAACTATGGCTACACCTTC
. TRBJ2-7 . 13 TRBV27 CASSLRVSYEQYF TGTGCCAGCAGTTTAAGGGTTTCCTACGAGCAGTACTTC
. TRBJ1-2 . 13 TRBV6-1 CATPRTANYGYTF TGTGCCACCCCCCGGACGGCCAACTATGGCTACACCTTC
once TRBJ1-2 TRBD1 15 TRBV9 CASSPRTGKSHGYTF TGTGCCAGCAGCCCCAGGACAGGGAAATCCCATGGCTACACCTTC
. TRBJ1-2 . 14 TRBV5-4 CASSLEGSVYGYTF TGTGCCAGCAGCTTGGAGGGGTCGGTCTATGGCTACACCTTC
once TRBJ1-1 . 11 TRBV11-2 CASSLNTEAFF TGTGCCAGCAGCTTGAACACTGAAGCTTTCTTT
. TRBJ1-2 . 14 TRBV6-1 CASSRRAPSYGYTF TGTGCCAGCTCCCGCCGGGCCCCGAGCTATGGCTACACCTTC
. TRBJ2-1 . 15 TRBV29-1 CSVEDQRGPYNEQFF TGCAGCGTTGAAGATCAACGGGGGCCCTACAATGAGCAGTTCTTC